This T cell receptor (beta chain) was sequenced for a study of T-cell reconstitution after alpha-beta-depleted transplantation in children. Unique molecular identifiers were incorporated when the TCRbeta library was constructed. TCRdb re-analysed the PCR reads in MiXCR, keeping a single row per CDR3 protein. The sample holds approximately 430,000 distinct CDR3 sequences; roughly 15% are singletons and the top ten take under 30%. The CDR3 has 13 amino acids. Germline V CDR1 and CDR2: SSHAT, FNYEAQ (reference sequence). V was shortened by 5 bases and J by 5 bases, with 12 bases between the two germline ends. In its sample, this clonotype was seen many times.

Sequencing was performed on PBMCs, mostly from graft donor cells, taken 360 days after TCRalphabeta/CD19-depleted stem cell transplant. The chain combines TRBV7-7 with TRBJ1-1; possible D gene TRBD1, 5 bases. The receptor comes from a boy less than two years old who had a stem cell transplant for Wiskott-Aldrich syndrome, so the T cells may come from the graft donor. CDR3 in amino acids: CASSRLQGTEAFF. Written as DNA, the CDR3 is TGTGCCAGCAGCCGACTCCAGGGTACTGAAGCTTTCTTT.